Listed here is a single TCR beta chain. Under the authors' procedure: Scientists estimated how many nucleated cells there were by amplifying reference gene primers. The protocol was immunoSEQ multiplex PCR, while the TCRdb copy is restricted to in-frame clones and leaves out a portion. The D gene and trimming were derived from the DNA, and the V and J assignments and clone size from that table. The sample lists 250,000 to 350,000 clones; roughly 90% were seen once. The sample originates from a study of blood T cell repertoires in COVID-19. The CDR3 runs 14 residues. CDR1 and CDR2 from the germline V gene are SGHRS and YFSETQ. Between the trimmed V and J ends, which lost 4 bases and 5 bases, there was a span of 15 bases.

Sequenced: peripheral blood. This receptor was identified in a woman aged 30 to 39 with active or convalescent COVID-19. V usage is TRBV5-1 and J usage is TRBJ1-1; D unclear. In DNA, the CDR3 is TGCGCCAGCAGCCCGCAGTTTCCGGGGACTGAAGCTTTCTTT. It is translated as CASSPQFPGTEAFF. The whole variable domain, remainder taken from reference TRBV5-1 and TRBJ1-1, is KAGVTQTPRYLIKTRGQQVTLSCSPISGHRSVSWYQQTPGQGLQFLFEYFSETQRNKGNFPGRFSGRQFSNSRSEMNVSTLELGDSALYLCASSPQFPGTEAFFGQGTRLTVV.